This TCR beta chain was captured by sequencing in a study of blood T cells in healthy people across ages (dated by TCRdb to between 2015 and 2016). For context, the study as a whole: In model experiments, roughly one uniquely barcoded TCR beta cDNA molecule per two T cells was captured by template switching. Age-related changes in TCR beta repertoire diversity were measured in the study by deep sequencing normalized with unique cDNA molecular identifiers. Four age groups were formed from the donors: young (average approximately 15 years), middle-aged (approximately 40), aged (around 68) and long-lived (approximately 78). To avoid experimental bias, donors of different ages were distributed randomly across sequencing lanes. For two donors (one aged 18 to 30 and one aged 80 or older), the study analyzed two additional independent replicas of 1 million unique cDNA reads from the same blood draw.

A word on this clonotype: Its target antigen remains unknown. Base qualities are missing; no much larger clone stands one base away.

Donors were 39 systemically healthy Caucasian individuals from Russia aged roughly 6 to 95 years. Approximately 9.7 milliliters of peripheral blood were drawn from each donor into EDTA-treated Vacutainer tubes. Ficoll-Paque density-gradient centrifugation was used to isolate PBMCs, with at least 7 million per sample. Total RNA was extracted from PBMCs with Trizol reagent, with at least 5.5 micrograms obtained per sample. For every donor, an aliquot of PBMCs went through flow cytometry to measure the percentages of naive CD45RAhigh/CD27high T cells. For CDR1 and CDR2, the germline V gene lists SGHVS and FQNEAQ. Trimming costs V 6 bases and J 4 bases, and their ends lie 10 bases apart. CDR3 length: 13 amino acids, cysteine to phenylalanine. Left in the record is the CDR3 DNA by itself, 39 bases read in frame from the first base. Broader findings and caveats from the paper: Observed TCR beta diversity per million T cells fell roughly linearly with age, and a significant reduction was already apparent by age around 40. There was a strong correlation between observed TCR beta diversity and the percentage of naive T cells measured by flow cytometry. Donor CMV infection status was unknown, potentially confounding age-related changes in expanded clonotypes. Total diversity estimates from one million sequenced T cells were considered lower bounds and underestimates. The long-lived group showed more naive CD4+ T cells, fewer expanded clones and increased TCR diversity than the aged group, suggesting age selection. Since profiling was done on bulk unsorted PBMCs, naive and antigen-experienced compartments could not be conclusively compared.

Preparation of the library involved 5' RACE. The sequencing machine was an Illumina HiSeq 2500. The second PCR ran for about 6 to 12 cycles and used a J-beta primer mix along with a sample-barcoded 5' primer. Each TCR beta cDNA molecule received a unique molecular identifier from a template-switch 5' adaptor carrying 12 random nucleotides. At least 2.5 million CDR3-containing paired-end reads were obtained from each sample. The Mint cDNA synthesis kit, primed by a TRBC-specific oligonucleotide, was used to synthesize first-strand cDNA from all RNA. All cDNA was treated with uracil-DNA glycosylase and then went through a first 18-cycle PCR with the universal primers M1SS and BC2_uni_R. The source study handled its data this way. For normalization, 1 million high-quality reads, each with a distinct molecular identifier, were randomly selected from each sample. Reads with shared molecular identifiers were discarded instead of being binned into consensus sequences. MiTCR, set to a Q25 quality threshold and the strictest error-elimination algorithm, was used for CDR3 identification, clonotype clustering and error correction. A nonparametric unseen species model using Euler transformation provided a lower-bound estimate of total TCR beta diversity. The public reads were run again by TCRdb, first through fastp at Q25 and then through MiXCR, and only productive beta chains were kept. Every CDR3 protein is listed once, alongside the most common genes and DNA of its rows. These V and J calls originate from TCRdb's pipeline instead of the authors' own analysis. The sample data list around 800,000 distinct CDR3 sequences, and about 53% of these were observed just once. The ten largest clones take up approximately 41% of the sample.

Rearrangement joined TRBV7-8 to TRBJ1-3; the D gene cannot be named for sure. The sample comprised blood. The clonotype comes from an older man in good health. The DNA sequence follows: TGTGCCAGCAGAATGGGCGGGGGAAACACCATATATTTT. Translated, it gives CASRMGGGNTIYF.